This T cell receptor beta chain emerged from a study of T cell repertoires in cytomegalovirus infection. Study in general: Public TCR beta signatures marked donors with CMV infection and the matching HLA.

TCRdb itself ran the reads through MiXCR, one entry per CDR3 protein. The sample comprises 100,000 to 150,000 distinct CDR3 sequences, approximately 8.8% of which are singletons, and over 9% rests with the top ten. The CDR3 has 19 residues. Trimming took off 4 bases at V and 0 bases at J, with 19 bases between the two ends. The germline CDR1 and CDR2 sequences are MNHEY and SVGAGI. Study-level points and caveats: Dominating the ex vivo response were HLA-C-restricted CMV-specific TCR beta clonotypes. Pooled public TCR beta family frequency picked out CMV carriers with the relevant HLA.

In its sample, this clonotype was seen many times. Antigen unknown. This clonotype originated in a human donor in good health (CMV status not recorded). Some clones in this sample may be carry-over from other donors' samples. The chain is built from TRBV6-5 and TRBJ1-6; tentatively, D is TRBD1 (6 bases). Sequencing used PBMCs. The CDR3 nucleotides read TGTGCCAGCAGTTTCTCGACCGGGACAACCAGCTCCTATAATTCACCCCTCCACTTT. It specifies CASSFSTGTTSSYNSPLHF.